Shown below are 9 T cell receptor beta chains from a single sample sequenced in a study of Tregs in tolerant kidney transplant recipients (dated by TCRdb to about 2019). The sample's time point label, decoded: blood sample drawn before combined kidney and bone marrow transplant. Library preparation was by the immunoSEQ multiplex PCR assay. TCRdb provides this immuneACCESS table in a form limited to in-frame rearrangements. Some clones are lacking; in checked studies, under half of them reflect an unresolved V gene, and why the rest are absent is not known. The sample's own table lists some 52,000 clones. About 0.83% of the sample goes to the ten largest clones. The source material was CD4+ T cells from blood, sampled before the transplant. The receptors stem from a human donor who received a combined kidney and bone marrow transplant.

Regarding this clone: The read stops 3 residues short of the end of the CDR3; the missing end is completed from the germline J gene. This chain uses TRBV11-2 with TRBJ1-1, with 11 positions matching TRBD1. The J segment lost 7 bases and the V segment lost 6 bases, leaving 7 bases of the junction unmatched. Germline loops: CDR1 SGHAT, CDR2 FQNNGV. CDR3 size: 14 residues. CDR3 DNA, as far as it was read: TGTGCCAGCAGTCGGACAGGGGGCAACTTTGAA. Translation gives CASSRTGGNFE. The CDR3 in full is CASSRTGGNFEAFF.

As for this clone: The read ends 3 residues early relative to the CDR3; the germline J gene fills the gap. This chain connects TRBV19 to TRBJ2-2; 15 nucleotides align to TRBD2. Germline V gene sequence: CDR1 LNHDA, CDR2 SQIVND (reference sequence). CDR3 length: 19 amino acids. The J segment lost 3 bases and the V segment lost 4 bases, leaving 9 bases of the junction unmatched. Here the CDR3 reads CASSTAGTSGGPDTGELFF. The covered CDR3 bases are TGTGCCAGTAGTACAGCGGGGACTAGCGGGGGGCCGGACACCGGGGAG.

Concerning this clone: The read ends 3 residues shy of where the CDR3 ends; the end is completed using the germline J gene. The chain carries TRBV19 and TRBJ1-5; D gene ambiguous. This CDR3 has 12 residues. With 5 bases removed from V and 4 bases from J, the gap between germline ends came to 6 bases. Germline loops: CDR1 LNHDA, CDR2 SQIVND (reference sequence). CDR3: CASSLRNQPQHF. Incomplete CDR3 DNA: TGTGCCAGTAGTCTCCGGAATCAGCCC.

About this clone itself: The read falls 3 residues short of the CDR3 end, and the missing part is taken from the germline J gene. The chain carries TRBV19 and TRBJ2-2; TRBD2 might be the D (7 bases). Trimming removed 1 base from V and 0 bases from J, with 9 bases in between. In germline, CDR1 is LNHDA, CDR2 SQIVND (reference sequence). The CDR3 is made up of 16 amino acids. The CDR3 protein is CASSIAGGPNTGELFF. The CDR3 DNA, read in part, is TGTGCCAGTAGTATAGCGGGGGGCCCGAACACCGGGGAG.

In the case of this clone: The CDR3 extends 3 residues past the end of the read, so its final part is completed from the germline J gene. This chain connects TRBV5-1 to TRBJ2-1, with 10 bases lining up with TRBD1. CDR3 length: 14 residues. V gave up 3 bases and J gave up 6 bases; unmatched junction bases: 3. Germline-derived CDR1 and CDR2 are SGHRS and YFSETQ. The CDR3 bases that were read are TGCGCCAGCAGCTCCGGGACAGGGGTCAATGAG. Its translation: CASSSGTGVNE. The entire CDR3 sequence reads CASSSGTGVNEQFF.

Comment on this clone: The read ends 3 residues before the CDR3 terminus; that terminus is restored from the germline J gene. V is TRBV30 and J is TRBJ2-7; 10 bases fit TRBD2. The CDR3 extends over 13 amino acids. J was trimmed by 2 bases and V by 5 bases; bases with no gene match: 3. The germline V gene encodes CDR1 GTSNPN and CDR2 SVGIG (reference sequence). The CDR3 bases that were read are TGTGCCTGGCGGACTAGCGGACCCTACGAG. It codes for CAWRTSGPYE. The CDR3 in full is CAWRTSGPYEQYF. Drawing the rest from reference TRBV30 and TRBJ2-7, the complete variable domain is SQTIHQWPATLVQPVGSPLSLECTVEGTSNPNLYWYRQAAGRGLQLLFYSVGIGQISSEVPQNLSASRPQDRQFILSSKKLLLSDSGFYLCAWRTSGPYEQYFGPGTRLTVT.

On this clone itself: The read comes to an end 3 residues before the CDR3 does, leaving the germline J gene to fill in the end. V usage is TRBV7-8 and J usage is TRBJ2-3; D not resolved. This CDR3 is built from 14 residues. V was trimmed by 0 bases and J by 4 bases, leaving 8 bases between them. Germline V gene data show CDR1 as SGHVS and CDR2 as FQNEAQ. The covered CDR3 bases are TGTGCCAGCAGCTTAGCTAGCATCCCAGATACG. The encoded protein is CASSLASIPDT. The entire CDR3 sequence reads CASSLASIPDTQYF.

As regards this clone: From the germline J gene comes the end of the CDR3, since the read stops 3 residues before it. This rearrangement joins TRBV18 to TRBJ2-3; TRBD2 matches at 7 bases. The germline V gene has CDR1 KGHSH and CDR2 LQKENI. J lost 4 bases, V lost 3 bases, and 4 bases had no gene match. The CDR3 totals 14 residues. This CDR3 is CASSPRGGADTQYF. The part of the CDR3 DNA that was read is TGTGCCAGCTCACCTAGGGGAGGGGCAGATACG.

With regard to this clone: The read is 3 residues too short to cover the CDR3 end, so that end is filled in from the germline J gene. Additional DNA sequences in this sample encode the identical CDR3. This chain connects TRBV5-1 to TRBJ1-1, with 7 bases aligning to TRBD1. From germline, CDR1 is SGHRS and CDR2 YFSETQ. CDR3 length equals 14 residues. J lost 5 bases, V lost 0 bases, and 4 bases had no gene match. CDR3 DNA, as far as it was read: TGCGCCAGCAGCTTGGCGTCAGGGGGTACTGAA. Protein sequence: CASSLASGGTE. The full-length CDR3 reads as CASSLASGGTEAFF.